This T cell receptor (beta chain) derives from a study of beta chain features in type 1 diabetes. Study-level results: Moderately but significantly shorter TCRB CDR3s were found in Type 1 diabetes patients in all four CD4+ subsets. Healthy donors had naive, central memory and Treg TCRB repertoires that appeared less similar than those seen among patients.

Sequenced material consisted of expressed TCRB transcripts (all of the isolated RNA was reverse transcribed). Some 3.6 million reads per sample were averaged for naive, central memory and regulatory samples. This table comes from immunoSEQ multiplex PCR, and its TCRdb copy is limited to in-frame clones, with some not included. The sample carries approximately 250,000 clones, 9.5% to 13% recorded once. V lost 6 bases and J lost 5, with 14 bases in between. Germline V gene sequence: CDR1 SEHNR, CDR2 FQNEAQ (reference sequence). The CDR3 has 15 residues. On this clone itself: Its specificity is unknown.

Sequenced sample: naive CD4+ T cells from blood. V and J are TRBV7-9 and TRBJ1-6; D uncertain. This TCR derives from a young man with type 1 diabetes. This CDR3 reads CASREEQVHNSPLHF. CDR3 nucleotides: TGTGCCAGCAGGGAAGAGCAGGTCCATAATTCACCCCTCCACTTT.